This T cell receptor beta chain was sequenced for a study of T cells in localized non-small cell lung cancer. The assay was immunoSEQ multiplex PCR, and TCRdb's table has in-frame clones only and misses some. This table has approximately 52,000 clones, approximately 80% appearing once. This clone occurred a few times. V lost 5 bases, J lost 4 bases, and 3 bases stayed unmatched. Germline V CDR1 and CDR2: MNHEY, SVGAGI. This CDR3 contains 15 residues. J is TRBJ2-1 and V is TRBV6-5, with 12 bases lining up with TRBD2. This material consisted of peripheral blood, taken before any cancer treatment. This TCR came from a man aged 35-69 years with stage I squamous cell lung carcinoma. This chain's CDR3 is CASSLTSGGYNEQFF. The CDR3 coding sequence is TGTGCCAGCAGTCTGACTAGCGGGGGTTACAATGAGCAGTTCTTC.